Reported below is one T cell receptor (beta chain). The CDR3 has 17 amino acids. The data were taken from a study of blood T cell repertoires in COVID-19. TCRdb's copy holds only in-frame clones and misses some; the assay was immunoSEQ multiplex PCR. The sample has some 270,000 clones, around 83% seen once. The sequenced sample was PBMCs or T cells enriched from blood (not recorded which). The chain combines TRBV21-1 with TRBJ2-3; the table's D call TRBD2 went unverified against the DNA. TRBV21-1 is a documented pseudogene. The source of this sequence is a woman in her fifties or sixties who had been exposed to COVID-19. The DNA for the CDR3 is TGTGCCAGCAGCAGTAAGAAAGGGGAGGAAGGCACAGATACGCAGTATTTT. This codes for CASSSKKGEEGTDTQYF.